The clone carrying this TCR beta chain has a single count. Sequencing was performed with immunoSEQ multiplex PCR; in TCRdb, only in-frame clones are kept and a portion is missing. Among over 100,000 clones listed, approximately 92% were seen once. The CDR3 runs to 16 residues. Germline CDR1 SGHAT, CDR2 FQNNGV. J was trimmed by 4 bases and V by 3 bases; bases with no gene match: 11. The data originate from a study of cytomegalovirus exposure and HLA in healthy donors. Looking at the study overall: The 130 or so validation repertoires, a later analysis reported, used the same platform as the 550 to 800 first-cohort repertoires.

The rearrangement uses TRBV11-2 and TRBJ1-1, with 7 bases identical to TRBD1. The TCR comes from a woman younger than 30 in good health and CMV-seronegative. Sequenced material: PBMCs. For the CDR3, the DNA is TGTGCCAGCAGCTTGGGCAGGGGGTATGTCATCACTGAAGCTTTCTTT. Translated: CASSLGRGYVITEAFF. The full variable domain, in which reference TRBV11-2 and TRBJ1-1 provide the parts outside the CDR3, is EAGVAQSPRYKIIEKRQSVAFWCNPISGHATLYWYQQILGQGPKLLIQFQNNGVVDDSQLPKDRFSAERLKGVDSTLKIQPAKLEDSAVYLCASSLGRGYVITEAFFGQGTRLTVV.